These T cell receptor beta chains were read from a single sample in a study of blood T cell repertoires in COVID-19. Here immunoSEQ multiplex PCR was the method, and the copy in TCRdb shows in-frame clones only, minus some. Of roughly 230,000 clones listed, about 88% are singletons. Sequencing input: peripheral blood. These TCRs come from a man aged 65 to 85 with acute or convalescent COVID-19. The CDR3 runs from the conserved cysteine through the conserved F or W. The order of the fields is J gene, V gene, D gene, clone size, CDR3 DNA, CDR3 protein. A D gene is named only where the DNA matches it firmly. The size entry is marked missing in some rows and otherwise reads once, few, many or a size class.

j_call: TRBJ1-2; v_call: TRBV4-2; d_call: NA; clone_size: once; cdr3_nt: TGTGCCAGCAGCCAAGATTTTCCGGGTCCATATGGCTACACCTTC; cdr3_aa: CASSQDFPGPYGYTF
j_call: TRBJ1-1; v_call: TRBV6-2/TRBV6-3; d_call: NA; clone_size: NA; cdr3_nt: TGTGCCAGCAGTGACATGGGACTGGGGGGTATCGGTAGAGTCTTCACTGAAGCTTTCTTT; cdr3_aa: CASSDMGLGGIGRVFTEAFF
j_call: TRBJ2-7; v_call: TRBV6-5; d_call: TRBD2; clone_size: NA; cdr3_nt: TGTGCCAGCAGTTACTCCCTTGAGCGGGAGATCGGCGAGCAGTACTTC; cdr3_aa: CASSYSLEREIGEQYF
j_call: TRBJ2-5; v_call: TRBV5-1; d_call: TRBD1; clone_size: few; cdr3_nt: TGCGCCAGCAGCTCCAACCCCTTCGGACAGGCTGGAGAGACCCAGTACTTC; cdr3_aa: CASSSNPFGQAGETQYF
j_call: TRBJ2-2; v_call: TRBV18; d_call: NA; clone_size: NA; cdr3_nt: TGTGCCAGCTCACCAGGCGGGACCGGGGAGCTGTTTTTT; cdr3_aa: CASSPGGTGELFF
j_call: TRBJ1-2; v_call: TRBV19; d_call: NA; clone_size: NA; cdr3_nt: TGTGCCAGTAGTCGGTCAGGCTCTGGCTACACCTTC; cdr3_aa: CASSRSGSGYTF
j_call: TRBJ1-1; v_call: TRBV15; d_call: NA; clone_size: NA; cdr3_nt: TGTGCCACCAGCAGATCTCAGGGAATGAACACTGAAGCTTTCTTT; cdr3_aa: CATSRSQGMNTEAFF
j_call: TRBJ2-3; v_call: TRBV7-6; d_call: NA; clone_size: NA; cdr3_nt: TGTGCCAGCAGCCTTAGGGGGAGCACTAGCACAGATACGCAGTATTTT; cdr3_aa: CASSLRGSTSTDTQYF
j_call: TRBJ1-4; v_call: TRBV28; d_call: NA; clone_size: NA; cdr3_nt: TGTGCCAGCAGGGGTGGGGACATTACCTTTGAAAAACTGTTTTTT; cdr3_aa: CASRGGDITFEKLFF
j_call: TRBJ2-7; v_call: TRBV7-9; d_call: NA; clone_size: NA; cdr3_nt: TGTGCCAGCAGCTTAGTAGCCGGGGTCTACTACGAGCAGTACTTC; cdr3_aa: CASSLVAGVYYEQYF
j_call: TRBJ1-6; v_call: TRBV3-1/TRBV3-2; d_call: TRBD1; clone_size: NA; cdr3_nt: TGTGCCAGCAGCCAAGGACAGGGTCTTTTTGGTTCACCCCTCCACTTT; cdr3_aa: CASSQGQGLFGSPLHF
j_call: TRBJ2-1; v_call: TRBV19; d_call: NA; clone_size: NA; cdr3_nt: TGTGCCAGTAGTATCTTCGGGAATGAGCAGTTCTTC; cdr3_aa: CASSIFGNEQFF
j_call: TRBJ1-4; v_call: TRBV5-1; d_call: TRBD1; clone_size: NA; cdr3_nt: TGCGCCAGCAGCTTCGCCGGGACAGTGACTAATGAAAAACTGTTTTTT; cdr3_aa: CASSFAGTVTNEKLFF
j_call: TRBJ1-2; v_call: TRBV28; d_call: NA; clone_size: NA; cdr3_nt: TGTGCCAGCAGTCCCCCAGGACAGCAAAACTTCTATGGCTACACCTTC; cdr3_aa: CASSPPGQQNFYGYTF
j_call: TRBJ2-2; v_call: TRBV10-3; d_call: TRBD2; clone_size: NA; cdr3_nt: TGTGCCATCAGTGACACTAGCGGGAGGGCCCTCACCGGGGAGCTGTTTTTT; cdr3_aa: CAISDTSGRALTGELFF
j_call: TRBJ2-1; v_call: TRBV25-1; d_call: TRBD2; clone_size: NA; cdr3_nt: TGTGCCAGCAGGATAGCGGGAGCAACTTACAATGAGCAGTTCTTC; cdr3_aa: CASRIAGATYNEQFF
j_call: TRBJ1-2; v_call: TRBV5-1; d_call: NA; clone_size: NA; cdr3_nt: TGCGCCAGCAGCTTCGACATAAACTATGGCTACACCTTC; cdr3_aa: CASSFDINYGYTF
j_call: TRBJ2-3; v_call: TRBV10-3; d_call: TRBD1; clone_size: NA; cdr3_nt: TGTGCCATCAGTGCGGGACAGGGGGGTACAGATACGCAGTATTTT; cdr3_aa: CAISAGQGGTDTQYF
j_call: TRBJ2-7; v_call: TRBV7-2; d_call: TRBD1; clone_size: NA; cdr3_nt: TGTGCCAGCAGCTTCGAAAGACCGGGACAGGGGCGGGGTTACGAGCAGTACTTC; cdr3_aa: CASSFERPGQGRGYEQYF
j_call: TRBJ1-3; v_call: TRBV7-2; d_call: TRBD1; clone_size: NA; cdr3_nt: TGTGCCAGCAGCTTAGAAGGACAGGCACGGGGAAACACCATATATTTT; cdr3_aa: CASSLEGQARGNTIYF
j_call: TRBJ2-2; v_call: TRBV28; d_call: TRBD2; clone_size: NA; cdr3_nt: TGTGCCAGCAGTTTAACCGGGACTAGCGGGATATACGGGGAGCTGTTTTTT; cdr3_aa: CASSLTGTSGIYGELFF
j_call: TRBJ1-3; v_call: TRBV19; d_call: NA; clone_size: NA; cdr3_nt: TGTGCCAGTAGTATAGGACTTTCTGGAAACACCATATATTTT; cdr3_aa: CASSIGLSGNTIYF
j_call: TRBJ2-1; v_call: TRBV11-2; d_call: TRBD1; clone_size: once; cdr3_nt: TGTGCCAGCAGCCCAAGCCTACAGGGGAGCTCCTACAATGAGCAGTTCTTC; cdr3_aa: CASSPSLQGSSYNEQFF
j_call: TRBJ1-3; v_call: TRBV30; d_call: NA; clone_size: NA; cdr3_nt: TGTGCCTGGAGTACAAGCGGCATGTTTGGAAACACCATATATTTT; cdr3_aa: CAWSTSGMFGNTIYF
j_call: TRBJ2-6; v_call: TRBV5-1; d_call: NA; clone_size: once; cdr3_nt: TGCGCCAGCAGCCCGGGACATTCGTCCTCTGGGGCCAACGTCCTGACTTTC; cdr3_aa: CASSPGHSSSGANVLTF
j_call: TRBJ2-7; v_call: TRBV28; d_call: NA; clone_size: NA; cdr3_nt: TGTGCCAGCAGTCCCCCGCGGAGGGCAGGGACCTACGAGCAGTACTTC; cdr3_aa: CASSPPRRAGTYEQYF
j_call: TRBJ1-1; v_call: TRBV19; d_call: TRBD1; clone_size: NA; cdr3_nt: TGTGCCAGTAGTACCCGCCGACAGGGGGCAGCGAACACTGAAGCTTTCTTT; cdr3_aa: CASSTRRQGAANTEAFF
j_call: TRBJ2-1; v_call: TRBV3-1/TRBV3-2; d_call: TRBD2; clone_size: NA; cdr3_nt: TGTGCCAGCAGCCCCCCGCTAGCGGGAGGGCAGCAGTTCTTC; cdr3_aa: CASSPPLAGGQQFF
j_call: TRBJ1-5; v_call: TRBV19; d_call: NA; clone_size: NA; cdr3_nt: TGTGCCAGTAGTCCCCTGGACAGAAGCAATCAGCCCCAGCATTTT; cdr3_aa: CASSPLDRSNQPQHF
j_call: TRBJ1-2; v_call: TRBV7-2; d_call: NA; clone_size: NA; cdr3_nt: TGTGCCAGCAGCTTGAGACAGGACTATGGCTACACCTTC; cdr3_aa: CASSLRQDYGYTF
j_call: TRBJ1-2; v_call: TRBV6-6; d_call: TRBD1; clone_size: NA; cdr3_nt: TGTGCCAGCAGTTGGTGGACAGGGGATGGCTACACCTTC; cdr3_aa: CASSWWTGDGYTF
j_call: TRBJ2-5; v_call: TRBV6-2/TRBV6-3; d_call: NA; clone_size: NA; cdr3_nt: TGTGCCAGCAGTTACGGCCGACAAGGGGTTCTGAAGACCCAGTACTTC; cdr3_aa: CASSYGRQGVLKTQYF
j_call: TRBJ2-7; v_call: TRBV14; d_call: NA; clone_size: NA; cdr3_nt: TGTGCCAGCAGCTCTCCGGGACACTCCTTCTACGAGCAGTACTTC; cdr3_aa: CASSSPGHSFYEQYF
j_call: TRBJ2-7; v_call: TRBV19; d_call: TRBD2; clone_size: NA; cdr3_nt: TGTGCCAGTAGTGCCCGGGGACCGACTAGCGGGAGTCTCTACGAGCAGTACTTC; cdr3_aa: CASSARGPTSGSLYEQYF